This T cell receptor (beta chain) was sequenced in a study of blood T cell repertoires in COVID-19. This CDR3 comprises 13 residues. V lost 3 bases to trimming and J lost 7 bases, with 13 bases between them. Germline assignment: CDR1 SQVTM and CDR2 ANQGSEA. Some clones are missing from TCRdb's copy, which holds only in-frame ones; the method was immunoSEQ multiplex PCR. The sample shows about 270,000 clones, about 90% of them seen only once. During active infection, Seattle patients enrolled and were then monitored through disease. The J gene is TRBJ2-1, the V gene TRBV29-1; D possibly corresponds to TRBD1 (6 bases). This clonotype originated in a woman in her 30s with COVID-19, enrolled during active disease. Sequenced: peripheral blood. The CDR3 region is CSVDLDSLNEQFF. CDR3 bases: TGCAGCGTTGATCTGGACAGTTTGAATGAGCAGTTCTTC.